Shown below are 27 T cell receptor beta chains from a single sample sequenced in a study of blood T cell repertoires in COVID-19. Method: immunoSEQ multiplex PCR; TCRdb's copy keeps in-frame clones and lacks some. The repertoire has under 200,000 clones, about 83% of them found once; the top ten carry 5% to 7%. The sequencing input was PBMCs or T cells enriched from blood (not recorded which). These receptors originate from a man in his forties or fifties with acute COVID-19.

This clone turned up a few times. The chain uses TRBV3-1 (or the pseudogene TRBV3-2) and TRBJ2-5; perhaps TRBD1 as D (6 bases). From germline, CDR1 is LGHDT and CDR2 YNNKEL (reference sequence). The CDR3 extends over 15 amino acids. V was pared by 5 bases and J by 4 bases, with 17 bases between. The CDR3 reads CASSFSWTDTETQYF. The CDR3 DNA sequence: TGTGCCAGCAGCTTCTCTTGGACAGATACAGAGACCCAGTACTTC.

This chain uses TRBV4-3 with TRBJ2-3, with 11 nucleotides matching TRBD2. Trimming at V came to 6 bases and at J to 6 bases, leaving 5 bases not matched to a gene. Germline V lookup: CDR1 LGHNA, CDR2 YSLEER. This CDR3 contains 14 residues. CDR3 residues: CASSRLAGYDTQYF. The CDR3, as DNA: TGCGCCAGCAGTCGACTAGCGGGATATGATACGCAGTATTTT.

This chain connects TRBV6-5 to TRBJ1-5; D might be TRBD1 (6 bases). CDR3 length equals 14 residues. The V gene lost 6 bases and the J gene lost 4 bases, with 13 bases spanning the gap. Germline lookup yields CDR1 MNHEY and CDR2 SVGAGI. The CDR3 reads CASSPGQINQPQHF. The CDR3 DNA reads TGTGCCAGCAGCCCCGGACAGATTAATCAGCCCCAGCATTTT.

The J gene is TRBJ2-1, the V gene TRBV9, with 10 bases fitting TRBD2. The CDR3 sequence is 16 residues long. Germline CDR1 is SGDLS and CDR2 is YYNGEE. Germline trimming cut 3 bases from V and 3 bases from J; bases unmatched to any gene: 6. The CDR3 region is CASSARAGGIYNEQFF. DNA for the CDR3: TGTGCCAGCAGCGCCCGAGCGGGAGGGATCTACAATGAGCAGTTCTTC. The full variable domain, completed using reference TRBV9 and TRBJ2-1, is DSGVTQTPKHLITATGQRVTLRCSPRSGDLSVYWYQQSLDQGLQFLIQYYNGEERAKGNILERFSAQQFPDLHSELNLSSLELGDSALYFCASSARAGGIYNEQFFGPGTRLTVL.

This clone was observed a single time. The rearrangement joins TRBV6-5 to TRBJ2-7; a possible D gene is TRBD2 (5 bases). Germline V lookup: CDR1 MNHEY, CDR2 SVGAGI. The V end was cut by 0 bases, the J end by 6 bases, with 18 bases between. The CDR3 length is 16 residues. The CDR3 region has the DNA TGTGCCAGCAGTTACTCGTTACCAGGAGGATCGGCCGAGCAGTACTTC. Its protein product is CASSYSLPGGSAEQYF.

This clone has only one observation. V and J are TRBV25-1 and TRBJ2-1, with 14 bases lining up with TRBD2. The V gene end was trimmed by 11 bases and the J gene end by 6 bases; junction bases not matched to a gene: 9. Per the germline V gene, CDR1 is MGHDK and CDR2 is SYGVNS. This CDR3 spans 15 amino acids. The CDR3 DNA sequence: TGTGCCGTACAACCGGGACTAGCGGGAGTCAATGAGCAGTTCTTC. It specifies CAVQPGLAGVNEQFF.

The CDR3 loop reads CASSQRTDYNEQFF. The CDR3 bases are TGCGCCAGCAGCCAAAGGACTGATTACAATGAGCAGTTCTTC. The rearrangement uses TRBV4-3 and TRBJ2-1; perhaps TRBD2 as D (5 bases). The length of the CDR3 is 14 residues. V lost 2 bases and J 4 bases, leaving 9 bases between the germline ends. CDR1 is LGHNA, CDR2 YSLEER, per germline.

Here the CDR3 DNA reads TGTGCCAGCAGTGGGGACACGGAAGGATACGAGCAGTACTTC. Translation gives CASSGDTEGYEQYF. The chain recombines TRBV25-1 with TRBJ2-7; possible D gene TRBD1, 6 bases. V was pared by 4 bases and J by 4 bases, with 14 bases between. The CDR3 consists of 14 residues. Germline assignment: CDR1 MGHDK and CDR2 SYGVNS.

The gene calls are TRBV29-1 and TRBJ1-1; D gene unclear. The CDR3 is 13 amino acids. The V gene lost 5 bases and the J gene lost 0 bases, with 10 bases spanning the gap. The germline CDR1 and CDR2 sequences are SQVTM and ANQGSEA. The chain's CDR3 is CSVKMLLNTEAFF. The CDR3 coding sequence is TGCAGCGTTAAGATGCTACTGAACACTGAAGCTTTCTTT.

CDR3 amino acids: CASSLAPGGTNTEAFF. CDR3 in DNA: TGTGCCAGCAGCTTGGCTCCAGGGGGTACGAACACTGAAGCTTTCTTT. This sequence joins TRBV5-5 and TRBJ1-1; TRBD1 matches at 7 bases. V lost 0 bases, J lost 1 base, and 6 bases stayed unmatched. Germline CDR1 SGHKS, CDR2 YYEKEE (reference sequence). CDR3 length: 16 residues.

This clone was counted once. The CDR3 protein is CASSYRRGYGELFF. In DNA, the CDR3 is TGTGCCAGCAGTTATAGACGCGGCTACGGGGAGCTGTTTTTT. This sequence joins TRBV28 and TRBJ2-2; D is undetermined. CDR3 length: 14 amino acids. The germline CDR1 and CDR2 sequences are MDHEN and SYDVKM. The V gene lost 4 bases and the J gene lost 7 bases, with 13 bases spanning the gap.

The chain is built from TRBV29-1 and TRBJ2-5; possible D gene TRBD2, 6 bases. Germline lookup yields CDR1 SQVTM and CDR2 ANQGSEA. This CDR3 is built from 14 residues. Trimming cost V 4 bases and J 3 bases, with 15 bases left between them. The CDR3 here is CSVAGGGTEETQYF. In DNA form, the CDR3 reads TGCAGCGTTGCGGGTGGGGGGACTGAAGAGACCCAGTACTTC.

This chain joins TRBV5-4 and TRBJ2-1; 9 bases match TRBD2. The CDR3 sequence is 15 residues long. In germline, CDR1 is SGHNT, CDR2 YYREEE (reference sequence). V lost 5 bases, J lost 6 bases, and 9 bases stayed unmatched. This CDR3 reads CASSPVGLAVNEQFF. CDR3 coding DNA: TGTGCCAGCAGTCCGGTGGGACTAGCCGTCAATGAGCAGTTCTTC.

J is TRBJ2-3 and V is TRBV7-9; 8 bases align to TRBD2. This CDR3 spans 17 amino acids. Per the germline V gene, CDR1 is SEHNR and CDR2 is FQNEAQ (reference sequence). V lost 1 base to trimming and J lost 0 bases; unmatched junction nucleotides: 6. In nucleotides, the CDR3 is TGTGCCAGCAGCTTAGATGATAGCGGGGCTAGCACAGATACGCAGTATTTT. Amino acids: CASSLDDSGASTDTQYF.

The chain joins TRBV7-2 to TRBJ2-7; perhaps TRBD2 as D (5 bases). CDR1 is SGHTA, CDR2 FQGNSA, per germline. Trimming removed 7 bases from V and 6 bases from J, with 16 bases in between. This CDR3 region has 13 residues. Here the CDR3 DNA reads TGTGCCAGCAACTCACTAGTCATCAGCGAGCAGTACTTC. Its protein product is CASNSLVISEQYF.

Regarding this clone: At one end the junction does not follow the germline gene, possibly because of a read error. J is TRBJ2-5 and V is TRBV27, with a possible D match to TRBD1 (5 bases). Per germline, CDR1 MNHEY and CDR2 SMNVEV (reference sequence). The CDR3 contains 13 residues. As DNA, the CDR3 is TGTGCCAGCAGTTTAGACAGAGAAGAAACCCAGTACTTC. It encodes CASSLDREETQYF.

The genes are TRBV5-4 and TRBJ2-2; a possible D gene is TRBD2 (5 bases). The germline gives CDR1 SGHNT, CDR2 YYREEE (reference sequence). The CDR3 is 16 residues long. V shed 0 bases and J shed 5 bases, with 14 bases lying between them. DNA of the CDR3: TGTGCCAGCAGCTTGGCTGGTGGGAGCGGAACCGGGGAGCTGTTTTTT. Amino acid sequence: CASSLAGGSGTGELFF.

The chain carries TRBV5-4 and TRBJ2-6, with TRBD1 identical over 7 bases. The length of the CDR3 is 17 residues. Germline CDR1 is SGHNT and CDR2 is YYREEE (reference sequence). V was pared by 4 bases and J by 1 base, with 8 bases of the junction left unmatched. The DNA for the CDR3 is TGTGCCAGCAGCGTGGACAGGACGAAATCTGGGGCCAACGTCCTGACTTTC. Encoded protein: CASSVDRTKSGANVLTF.

The chain's CDR3 is CAWSHPRGIGNQPQHF. The DNA of the CDR3 is TGTGCCTGGAGTCATCCCCGGGGGATAGGCAATCAGCCCCAGCATTTT. The chain employs TRBV30 and TRBJ1-5; D is possibly TRBD1 (5 bases). Germline CDR1 and CDR2: GTSNPN and SVGIG (reference sequence). CDR3 length: 16 residues. The V and J ends lost 2 bases and 2 bases respectively, with 16 bases between them.

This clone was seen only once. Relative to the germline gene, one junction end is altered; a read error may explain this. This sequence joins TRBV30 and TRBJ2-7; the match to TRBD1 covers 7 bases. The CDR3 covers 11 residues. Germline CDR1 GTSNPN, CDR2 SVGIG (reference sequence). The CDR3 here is CAWSRGTVLDF. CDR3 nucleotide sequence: TGTGCCTGGAGTAGGGGGACAGTTTTGGACTTC.

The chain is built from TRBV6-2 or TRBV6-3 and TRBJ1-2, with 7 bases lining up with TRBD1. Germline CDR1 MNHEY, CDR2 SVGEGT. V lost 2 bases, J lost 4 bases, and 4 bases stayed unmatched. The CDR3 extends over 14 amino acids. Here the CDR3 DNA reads TGTGCCAGCAGTTACAGGGGGCTACGCTATGGCTACACCTTC. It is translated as CASSYRGLRYGYTF.

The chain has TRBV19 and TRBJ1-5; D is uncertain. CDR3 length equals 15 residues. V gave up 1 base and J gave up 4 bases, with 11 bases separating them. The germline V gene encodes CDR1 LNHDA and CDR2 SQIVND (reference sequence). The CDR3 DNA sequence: TGTGCCAGTAGTATAGCCGGCGGGTTTAATCAGCCCCAGCATTTT. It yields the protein CASSIAGGFNQPQHF.

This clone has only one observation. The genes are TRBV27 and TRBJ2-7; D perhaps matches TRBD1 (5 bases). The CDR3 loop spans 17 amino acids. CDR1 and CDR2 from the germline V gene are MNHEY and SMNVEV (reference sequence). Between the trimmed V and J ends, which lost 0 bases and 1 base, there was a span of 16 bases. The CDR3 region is CASSLSRLSNRSYEQYF. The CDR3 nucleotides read TGTGCCAGCAGTTTATCCCGTTTGTCTAACAGGTCCTACGAGCAGTACTTC.

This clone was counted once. CDR3 bases: TGTGCCAGCGCCCCCGGGACTACTAGCACAGATACGCAGTATTTT. Protein product: CASAPGTTSTDTQYF. The chain links TRBV28 to TRBJ2-3; the match to TRBD2 covers 7 bases. The CDR3 length is 15 residues. Per the germline V gene, CDR1 is MDHEN and CDR2 is SYDVKM. The J segment lost 0 bases and the V segment lost 8 bases, leaving 8 bases of the junction unmatched.

The CDR3 sequence is CAWSVRGAQYPQHF. The CDR3 DNA reads TGTGCCTGGAGTGTACGCGGGGCCCAGTACCCCCAGCATTTT. The V and J genes are TRBV30 and TRBJ1-5, with TRBD1 as a possible D gene (5 bases). This CDR3 has 14 residues. V lost 0 bases and J 10 bases, leaving 16 bases between the germline ends. The V gene's germline CDR1 is GTSNPN and CDR2 SVGIG (reference sequence).

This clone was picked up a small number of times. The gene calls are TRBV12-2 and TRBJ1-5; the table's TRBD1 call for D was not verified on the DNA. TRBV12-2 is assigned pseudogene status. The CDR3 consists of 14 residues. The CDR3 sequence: CASRSSGGFQPQHF. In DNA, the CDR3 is TGTGCAAGTCGCTCCTCAGGGGGCTTTCAGCCCCAGCATTTT.

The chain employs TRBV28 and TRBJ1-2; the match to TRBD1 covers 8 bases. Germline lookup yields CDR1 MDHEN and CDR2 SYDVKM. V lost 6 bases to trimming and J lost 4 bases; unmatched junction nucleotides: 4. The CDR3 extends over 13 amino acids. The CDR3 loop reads CASSIDRGYGYTF. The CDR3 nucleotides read TGTGCCAGCAGCATTGACAGGGGCTATGGCTACACCTTC.